The next 31 T cell receptor beta chains were all read from a single sample in a study of radiotherapy plus CTLA-4 blockade in lung cancer. TCRdb's table, derived via immunoSEQ multiplex PCR, lists solely in-frame clones and lacks some. The table has around 45,000 clones, 70% to 80% seen once. Sequencing was performed on peripheral blood, taken from a patient treated with radiotherapy plus ipilimumab. Receptors were obtained from a human donor with non-small cell lung cancer who had stable disease on radiotherapy plus ipilimumab.

The chain combines TRBV19 with TRBJ2-4; D is ambiguous. Germline V gene lookup returns CDR1 LNHDA and CDR2 SQIVND (reference sequence). The CDR3 loop spans 12 amino acids. Trimming removed 7 bases at V and 3 bases at J, with 7 bases between. In DNA form, the CDR3 reads TGTGCCAGTAACAGTCACAAAAACATTCAGTACTTC. Its protein product is CASNSHKNIQYF. The complete variable domain, with remaining parts taken from reference TRBV19 and TRBJ2-4, reads DGGITQSPKYLFRKEGQNVTLSCEQNLNHDAMYWYRQDPGQGLRLIYYSQIVNDFQKGDIAEGYSVSREKKESFPLTVTSAQKNPTAFYLCASNSHKNIQYFGAGTRLSVL.

This clone ranks as medium-sized. V gene TRBV5-8 combines with J gene TRBJ2-7, with D possibly matching TRBD2 (7 bases). V lost 2 bases, J lost 5 bases, and 14 bases lay in between. Germline V lookup: CDR1 SGHTS, CDR2 YDEGEE. The CDR3 is made up of 14 amino acids. CDR3 coding DNA: TGTGCCAGCAGCTTTATCCGGGGGGCTGACGAGCAGTACGTC. This translates into CASSFIRGADEQYV.

V usage is TRBV7-2 and J usage is TRBJ1-1; 7 nucleotides match TRBD1. Germline lookup yields CDR1 SGHTA and CDR2 FQGNSA. The CDR3 contains 17 residues. V shed 1 base, J shed 0 bases, and the junction held 8 bases outside the gene matches. CDR3 sequence reads: CASSLGPPGGMNTEAFF. CDR3 DNA: TGTGCCAGCAGCTTAGGTCCGCCAGGGGGGATGAACACTGAAGCTTTCTTT.

A word on this clone: One junction end does not reproduce the germline sequence, and a read error may be involved. The same CDR3 is also encoded by other DNA sequences in this sample. V gene TRBV5-6 combines with J gene TRBJ1-1, with D uncertain. The CDR3 is 11 residues long. Germline V gene data show CDR1 as SGHDT and CDR2 as YYEEEE. The CDR3 spells CASSSHSEAFF. The CDR3 bases are TGTGCCAGCAGTTCCCACAGTGAAGCCTTCTTT.

This clone was observed many times. J is TRBJ1-5 and V is TRBV7-2, with D uncertain. The CDR3 loop spans 16 amino acids. From germline, CDR1 is SGHTA and CDR2 FQGNSA. V was clipped by 1 base and J by 0 bases, with 10 bases between them. The CDR3 here is CASSLDSSVSNQPQHF. In DNA form, the CDR3 reads TGTGCCAGCAGCTTAGATTCGAGTGTTAGCAATCAGCCCCAGCATTTT.

The sample holds a few counts of this clone. This rearrangement joins TRBV27 to TRBJ2-2; TRBD2 is a possible D gene (6 bases). From germline, CDR1 is MNHEY and CDR2 SMNVEV (reference sequence). Trimming left V 7 bases short and J 7 bases short, with 19 bases between. The CDR3 is 15 amino acids. The CDR3 DNA reads as TGTGCCAGCAAACGGGAGCCTCTGAAGGGCGGGGAGCTGTTTTTT. It yields the protein CASKREPLKGGELFF.

This chain joins TRBV6-1 and TRBJ2-1; 11 nucleotides agree with TRBD2. V gave up 2 bases and J gave up 3 bases; unmatched junction bases: 6. The length of the CDR3 is 17 residues. CDR1 and CDR2 (germline): MNHNS, SASEGT. The CDR3 spells CASSERASGGIYNEQFF. For the CDR3, the DNA is TGTGCCAGCAGTGAACGGGCTAGCGGGGGGATCTACAATGAGCAGTTCTTC.

The chain employs TRBV19 and TRBJ1-1; possibly TRBD1 for D (5 bases). CDR1 and CDR2 (germline): LNHDA, SQIVND (reference sequence). The CDR3 consists of 13 residues. With 4 bases removed from V and 10 bases from J, the gap between germline ends came to 16 bases. The CDR3 DNA sequence: TGTGCCAGTAGTAGGGGACCCACCGGAGGAGCTTTCTTT. It specifies CASSRGPTGGAFF. Together with reference TRBV19 and TRBJ1-1, the CDR3 gives the full variable domain: DGGITQSPKYLFRKEGQNVTLSCEQNLNHDAMYWYRQDPGQGLRLIYYSQIVNDFQKGDIAEGYSVSREKKESFPLTVTSAQKNPTAFYLCASSRGPTGGAFFGQGTRLTVV.

The chain is built from TRBV5-1 and TRBJ1-2; 9 bases map to TRBD1. Trimming removed 3 bases from V and 2 bases from J; junction bases left unmatched: 2. Germline loops: CDR1 SGHRS, CDR2 YFSETQ. The CDR3 contains 14 residues. The CDR3 DNA follows: TGCGCCAGCAGCTCGACAGGGGGGAACTATGGCTACACCTTC. Amino acid sequence: CASSSTGGNYGYTF. Looking up the rest from reference TRBV5-1 and TRBJ1-2 gives the full variable domain: KAGVTQTPRYLIKTRGQQVTLSCSPISGHRSVSWYQQTPGQGLQFLFEYFSETQRNKGNFPGRFSGRQFSNSRSEMNVSTLELGDSALYLCASSSTGGNYGYTFGSGTRLTVV.

The V gene is TRBV7-8, the J gene TRBJ2-1; D not resolved. Per the germline V gene, CDR1 is SGHVS and CDR2 is FQNEAQ. The CDR3 has 14 residues. V was pared by 3 bases and J by 2 bases, with 8 bases between. The CDR3 bases are TGTGCCAGCAGCTTCGTGGGCGCCTACAATGAGCAGTTCTTC. This translates into CASSFVGAYNEQFF.

The J gene is TRBJ2-3, the V gene TRBV7-2, with TRBD1 matching 8 bases. V gave up 8 bases and J gave up 5 bases; unmatched junction bases: 3. Per germline, CDR1 SGHTA and CDR2 FQGNSA. CDR3 length: 12 amino acids. CDR3 sequence reads: CASSDRVDTQYF. CDR3 nucleotide sequence: TGTGCCAGCTCGGACAGGGTAGATACGCAGTATTTT.

The DNA of the CDR3 is TGTGCCAGCAGTCCATCAGGGGTGGGTCAGCCCCAGCATTTT. Translating it yields CASSPSGVGQPQHF. The chain couples TRBV28 to TRBJ1-5; tentative D call: TRBD1 (6 bases). The CDR3 contains 14 residues. The germline V gene has CDR1 MDHEN and CDR2 SYDVKM. The V and J ends lost 5 bases and 6 bases respectively, with 14 bases between them.

The CDR3 spells CASSVAVAGAPNTDTQYF. In nucleotides, the CDR3 is TGTGCCAGCAGCGTAGCGGTAGCGGGGGCCCCCAACACAGATACGCAGTATTTT. The chain is built from TRBV9 and TRBJ2-3; the match to TRBD2 covers 9 bases. V was pared by 0 bases and J by 2 bases, with 10 bases of the junction left unmatched. The CDR3 covers 18 residues. Looked up from germline, CDR1 is SGDLS and CDR2 is YYNGEE.

The V gene is TRBV7-8, the J gene TRBJ1-1, with 8 bases aligning to TRBD1. Germline assignment: CDR1 SGHVS and CDR2 FQNEAQ. CDR3 length: 14 amino acids. Trimming took 3 bases from V and 5 from J; bases not matched to a gene: 5. CDR3 nucleotides: TGTGCCAGCAGCTTTAACAGGGGGAGGACTGAAGCTTTCTTT. Its protein product is CASSFNRGRTEAFF.

The count of this clone is one. The chain's CDR3 is CASSDGMGTEAFF. CDR3 sequence (DNA): TGCGCCAGCAGCGACGGTATGGGCACTGAAGCTTTCTTT. The chain joins TRBV5-1 to TRBJ1-1, with no clear D. The CDR3 is 13 amino acids. V lost 4 bases to trimming and J lost 4 bases, with 11 bases between them. Germline CDR1 is SGHRS and CDR2 is YFSETQ.

The V call is TRBV19, the J call TRBJ1-2; possibly TRBD1 for D (6 bases). CDR1 is LNHDA and CDR2 is SQIVND in the germline V gene (reference sequence). This CDR3 is 12 amino acids long. V dropped 5 bases and J dropped 3 bases, with 7 bases sitting between them. The CDR3 coding sequence is TGTGCCAGTAGTTGGACAGACTATGGCTACACCTTC. It yields the protein CASSWTDYGYTF.

CDR3 DNA: TGTGCCAGCAGTGAAAGGACTAGCGGGGGGGCATCAGGCGAGACCCAGTACTTC. This codes for CASSERTSGGASGETQYF. The V call is TRBV6-1, the J call TRBJ2-5; 15 bases match TRBD2. This CDR3 spans 18 amino acids. Germline V gives CDR1 MNHNS, CDR2 SASEGT. Trimming took 2 bases from V and 5 from J; bases not matched to a gene: 9.

V usage is TRBV7-6 and J usage is TRBJ2-3; D possibly matches TRBD1 or TRBD2 (5 bases each). V lost 3 bases and J lost 0, with 25 bases in between. From germline, CDR1 is SGHVS and CDR2 FNYEAQ. The CDR3 runs to 20 residues. The CDR3 DNA reads as TGTGCCAGCAGCTTTTTGGGGGATCCCGTTTTTGGAACTAGCACAGATACGCAGTATTTT. Its protein product is CASSFLGDPVFGTSTDTQYF.

V gene TRBV29-1 combines with J gene TRBJ2-1; TRBD2 is a possible D gene (6 bases). Germline CDR1 and CDR2: SQVTM and ANQGSEA. This CDR3 spans 16 amino acids. V lost 8 bases and J lost 7, with 27 bases in between. CDR3 in amino acids: CSPLTPSGRGFNEQFF. The CDR3 coding sequence is TGCAGCCCCCTGACCCCAAGCGGGCGGGGCTTTAATGAGCAGTTCTTC.

This rearrangement joins TRBV7-8 to TRBJ1-4; D remains ambiguous. V gave up 7 bases and J gave up 0 bases, with 12 bases separating them. The CDR3 runs 15 residues. Germline V lookup: CDR1 SGHVS, CDR2 FQNEAQ. CDR3 region: CASNVRAATNEKLFF. The CDR3 DNA follows: TGTGCCAGCAACGTCCGGGCTGCAACTAATGAAAAACTGTTTTTT.

The chain has TRBV5-1 and TRBJ2-3; the D gene is possibly TRBD2 (7 bases). Germline-derived CDR1 and CDR2 are SGHRS and YFSETQ. The CDR3 runs 14 residues. Deletions cut 6 bases from V and 4 bases from J, with 15 bases between. CDR3 in DNA: TGCGCCAGCAATCCGGGGGGCGTCGCAGATACGCAGTATTTT. Protein product: CASNPGGVADTQYF.

V is TRBV25-1 and J is TRBJ2-1, with D unclear. Per germline, CDR1 MGHDK and CDR2 SYGVNS. Trimming took off 4 bases at V and 5 bases at J, with 12 bases between the two ends. This CDR3 spans 14 amino acids. CDR3 in amino acids: CASSGLLVDNEQFF. DNA for the CDR3: TGTGCCAGCAGTGGACTTTTAGTCGACAATGAGCAGTTCTTC.

This chain uses TRBV7-7 with TRBJ2-3; D remains unclear. Trimming took off 2 bases at V and 2 bases at J, with 11 bases between the two ends. The CDR3 length is 15 residues. Germline loops: CDR1 SSHAT, CDR2 FNYEAQ (reference sequence). CDR3 amino acids: CASSLLGLLTDTQYF. CDR3 nucleotide sequence: TGTGCCAGCAGCTTACTCGGGTTGCTCACAGATACGCAGTATTTT.

V is TRBV5-6 and J is TRBJ1-1; D uncertain. Per the germline V gene, CDR1 is SGHDT and CDR2 is YYEEEE. V was clipped by 5 bases and J by 4 bases, with 18 bases between them. The CDR3 consists of 15 residues. The CDR3 reads CASRQWLGMGTEAFF. CDR3 DNA: TGTGCCAGCAGACAATGGCTAGGGATGGGCACTGAAGCTTTCTTT.

The V gene is TRBV11-2, the J gene TRBJ1-5; the D is unclear. V gave up 0 bases and J gave up 1 base, with 7 bases separating them. The germline V gene has CDR1 SGHAT and CDR2 FQNNGV. This CDR3 is 15 amino acids long. CDR3: CASSLEGLSNQPQHF. The CDR3 DNA is TGTGCCAGCAGCTTAGAAGGGTTAAGCAATCAGCCCCAGCATTTT.

The CDR3 loop is CASTSIGDRVSEQYF. In DNA, the CDR3 is TGTGCCAGTACCTCGATCGGGGACAGGGTTAGCGAGCAGTACTTC. V is TRBV19 and J is TRBJ2-7, with TRBD1 matching over 9 bases. Germline V lookup: CDR1 LNHDA, CDR2 SQIVND (reference sequence). The CDR3 has 15 amino acids. J was trimmed by 6 bases and V by 7 bases; bases with no gene match: 13.

In this sample, this clone turned up once. The chain is built from TRBV9 and TRBJ1-4; D is possibly TRBD1 (5 bases). The CDR3 sequence is 14 residues long. CDR1 and CDR2 (germline): SGDLS, YYNGEE. Trimming shortened V by 4 bases and J by 7 bases, and 14 bases separated the two germline ends. Here the CDR3 reads CASSFSGDTEKLFF. CDR3 coding DNA: TGTGCCAGCAGCTTTTCGGGGGATACTGAAAAACTGTTTTTT. The full variable domain, in which reference TRBV9 and TRBJ1-4 provide the parts outside the CDR3, is DSGVTQTPKHLITATGQRVTLRCSPRSGDLSVYWYQQSLDQGLQFLIQYYNGEERAKGNILERFSAQQFPDLHSELNLSSLELGDSALYFCASSFSGDTEKLFFGSGTQLSVL.

This chain connects TRBV10-3 to TRBJ2-5; TRBD2 matches 10 bases. J was trimmed by 5 bases and V by 10 bases; bases with no gene match: 13. Germline V gives CDR1 ENHRY, CDR2 SYGVKD. The CDR3 is 15 amino acids. In DNA, the CDR3 is TGTGCCACGCTAGCGGGGGCCCCCCTAGGGGAGACCCAGTACTTC. Its protein product is CATLAGAPLGETQYF.

The sample holds one count of this clone. This chain connects TRBV29-1 to TRBJ1-2; 10 positions agree with TRBD1. Germline V gene sequence: CDR1 SQVTM, CDR2 ANQGSEA. With V trimmed by 7 bases and J by 6 bases, 17 bases remained unmatched. CDR3 size: 16 residues. The CDR3 DNA follows: TGCAGCGCCGTGGGGGACAGGGGTGATTTTAGCGATGGCTACACCTTC. It is translated as CSAVGDRGDFSDGYTF.

This clone was seen a few times. This chain uses TRBV5-1 with TRBJ1-3, with D possibly matching TRBD1 (5 bases). The V end lost 0 bases, the J end lost 2 bases, and 6 bases lay between the germline ends. The CDR3 sequence is 14 residues long. CDR1 and CDR2 from the germline V gene are SGHRS and YFSETQ. The CDR3 coding sequence is TGCGCCAGCAGCTTGGTGGGACCTGGAAACACCATATATTTT. It encodes CASSLVGPGNTIYF.

V and J are TRBV4-1 and TRBJ1-5; D possibly corresponds to TRBD1 (5 bases). The CDR3 consists of 15 residues. The V gene lost 4 bases and the J gene lost 5 bases, with 15 bases spanning the gap. Germline-derived CDR1 and CDR2 are MGHRA and YSYEKL. CDR3 sequence reads: CASSRDPNPHQPQHF. The DNA for the CDR3 is TGCGCCAGCAGCCGGGACCCGAACCCCCATCAGCCCCAGCATTTT.